A single T cell receptor (beta chain) is shown here with its context. Germline values: CDR1 SGHDT, CDR2 YYEEEE. After removal of 4 bases from V and 4 bases from J, the junction contained 7 bases not matched to a gene. The CDR3 consists of 14 residues. The sample belongs to a study of cytomegalovirus exposure and HLA in healthy donors. About the research overall: A prior analysis found some 110 million unique TCR beta sequences from 150 million to 200 million T cells.

The PCR had 60 Vbeta and 13 Jbeta primers. The data were produced by immunoSEQ multiplex PCR, yet TCRdb's version contains in-frame clones alone and is incomplete. The sample lists about 130,000 clones; about 82% were seen once. The receptor comes from a man aged 25 to 40 in good health and CMV-seronegative. The chain recombines TRBV5-6 with TRBJ1-1; TRBD1 aligns across 7 bases. Sequenced material: PBMCs. CDR3 nucleotides: TGTGCCAGCAGCGTACAGGGGTTTGGCACTGAAGCTTTCTTT. Its translation: CASSVQGFGTEAFF.